This T cell receptor beta chain was recorded in a study of blood T cell repertoires in COVID-19. For the study at large: From the United States, Italy and Spain came samples of acute and convalescent COVID-19. T cells, B-cell-depleted T cells, or PBMCs provided the cDNA or gDNA that served as material.

The V and J ends lost 3 bases and 7 bases respectively, with 10 bases between them. Germline values: CDR1 SGHNT, CDR2 YENEEA. CDR3 length: 12 amino acids. In the original analysis: Reference gene primers were amplified, and this amplification served to estimate nucleated cell counts. TCRdb keeps only in-frame clones here, not all; method: immunoSEQ multiplex PCR. The V and J calls and clone size come from that table; D and trimming were worked out from the DNA. The table records roughly 250,000 clones, approximately 83% of them present only once. The source material was peripheral blood. This rearrangement joins TRBV11-3 to TRBJ2-7; D is unclear. This receptor was obtained from a human donor in a cohort sampled during active COVID-19. The CDR3 spells CASSFYGQEQYF. Written as DNA, the CDR3 is TGTGCCAGCAGCTTCTATGGGCAGGAGCAGTACTTC. Supplemented by reference TRBV11-3 and TRBJ2-7, the full variable domain reads EAGVVQSPRYKIIEKKQPVAFWCNPISGHNTLYWYLQNLGQGPELLIRYENEEAVDDSQLPKDRFSAERLKGVDSTLKIQPAELGDSAVYLCASSFYGQEQYFGPGTRLTVT.